Only a few counts were recorded for the clone carrying this T cell receptor (beta chain). These data are taken from a study of T-cell reconstitution after alpha-beta-depleted transplantation in children. The CDR3 covers 17 residues. With 3 bases removed from V and 1 base from J, the gap between germline ends came to 17 bases. The germline V gene has CDR1 MGHDK and CDR2 SYGVNS. Using unique molecular identifiers, the investigators prepared the TCRbeta library. TCRdb passed the PCR reads through MiXCR, listing each CDR3 protein once. The table includes approximately 510,000 distinct CDR3 sequences, about a sixth detected once.

Here the sequenced sample was PBMCs from the stem cell graft donor, taken from the stem cell graft. The clonotype originates from a human donor who donated a stem cell graft to a child with acute lymphoblastic leukemia. V gene TRBV25-1 combines with J gene TRBJ2-3; D possibly corresponds to TRBD2 (5 bases). This CDR3 reads CASSEEGSGIGTDTQYF. The CDR3 DNA sequence: TGTGCCAGCAGTGAGGAAGGGAGTGGGATCGGCACAGATACGCAGTATTTT.